This T cell receptor (beta chain) was sequenced in a study of cytomegalovirus exposure and HLA in healthy donors. Overall study findings and caveats: Sequencing likely caused a cluster of highly shared sequence variants. In an earlier analysis, about 87% or about 30%: the productive usage of most TCR beta V segments.

Concerning this clone itself: Its specificity is not known.

Germline trimming cut 4 bases from V and 5 bases from J; bases unmatched to any gene: 11. CDR3 length equals 15 residues. Germline V gene sequence: CDR1 SGDLS, CDR2 YYNGEE. Vbeta (60) and Jbeta (13) primers were used in the PCR. The assay was immunoSEQ multiplex PCR, and TCRdb's table has in-frame clones only and misses some. This sample yields 85,000 to 120,000 clones, of which approximately 70% are seen a single time; about 0.8% belongs to the top ten. Sequenced input: PBMCs. The rearrangement uses TRBV9 and TRBJ1-1; TRBD1 agrees at 7 bases. The sequence came from a boy aged 5-17 years in good health and CMV-seronegative. CDR3 protein: CASSQGVDSGTEAFF. The CDR3 bases are TGTGCCAGCAGCCAGGGGGTGGATTCAGGGACTGAAGCTTTCTTT. The whole variable domain, filled in from reference TRBV9 and TRBJ1-1, reads DSGVTQTPKHLITATGQRVTLRCSPRSGDLSVYWYQQSLDQGLQFLIQYYNGEERAKGNILERFSAQQFPDLHSELNLSSLELGDSALYFCASSQGVDSGTEAFFGQGTRLTVV.